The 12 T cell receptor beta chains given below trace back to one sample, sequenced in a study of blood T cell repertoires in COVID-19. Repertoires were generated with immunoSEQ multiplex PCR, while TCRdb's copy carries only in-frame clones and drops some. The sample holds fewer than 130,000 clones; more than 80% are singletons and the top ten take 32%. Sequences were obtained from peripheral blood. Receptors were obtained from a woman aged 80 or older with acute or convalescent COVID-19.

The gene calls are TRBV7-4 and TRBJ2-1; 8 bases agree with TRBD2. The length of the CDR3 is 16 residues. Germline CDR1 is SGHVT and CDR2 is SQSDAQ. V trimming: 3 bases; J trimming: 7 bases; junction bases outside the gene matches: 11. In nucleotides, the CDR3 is TGTGCCAGCAGCTTCGAGCGGGGGCCTCCCTTTAATGAGCAGTTCTTC. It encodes CASSFERGPPFNEQFF.

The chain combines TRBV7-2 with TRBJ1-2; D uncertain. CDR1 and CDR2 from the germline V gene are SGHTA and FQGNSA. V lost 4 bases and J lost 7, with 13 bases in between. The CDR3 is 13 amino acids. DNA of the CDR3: TGTGCCAGCAGCTACCGCGGCCTTACTGGCTACACCTTC. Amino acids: CASSYRGLTGYTF.

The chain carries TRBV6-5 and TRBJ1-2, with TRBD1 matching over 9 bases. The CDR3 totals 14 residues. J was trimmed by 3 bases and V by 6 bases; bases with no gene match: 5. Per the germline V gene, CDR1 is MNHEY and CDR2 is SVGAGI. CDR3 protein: CASRATGGHYGYTF. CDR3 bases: TGTGCCAGCAGGGCGACAGGGGGACACTATGGCTACACCTTC.

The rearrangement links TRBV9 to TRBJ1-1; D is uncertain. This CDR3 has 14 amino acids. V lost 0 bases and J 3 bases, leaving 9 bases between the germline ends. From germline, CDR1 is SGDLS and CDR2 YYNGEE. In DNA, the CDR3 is TGTGCCAGCAGCGTAGACGTCGGGGACACTGAAGCTTTCTTT. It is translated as CASSVDVGDTEAFF.

CDR3 region: CASSLSLTAYGYTF. The CDR3 DNA reads as TGTGCCAGCAGCTTGTCGCTGACAGCCTATGGCTACACCTTC. This chain joins TRBV5-4 and TRBJ1-2, with a possible D match to TRBD1 (5 bases). Germline V gene sequence: CDR1 SGHNT, CDR2 YYREEE (reference sequence). This CDR3 contains 14 residues. Trimming shortened V by 1 base and J by 4 bases, and 11 bases separated the two germline ends. Drawing the rest from reference TRBV5-4 and TRBJ1-2, the complete variable domain is ETGVTQSPTHLIKTRGQQVTLRCSSQSGHNTVSWYQQALGQGPQFIFQYYREEENGRGNFPPRFSGLQFPNYSSELNVNALELDDSALYLCASSLSLTAYGYTFGSGTRLTVV.

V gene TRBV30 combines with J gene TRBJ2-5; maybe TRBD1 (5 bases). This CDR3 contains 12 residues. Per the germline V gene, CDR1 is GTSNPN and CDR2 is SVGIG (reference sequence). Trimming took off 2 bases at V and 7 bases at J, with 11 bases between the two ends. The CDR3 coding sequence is TGTGCCTGGAGTACAGGCCGAGGGACCCAGTACTTC. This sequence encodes CAWSTGRGTQYF.

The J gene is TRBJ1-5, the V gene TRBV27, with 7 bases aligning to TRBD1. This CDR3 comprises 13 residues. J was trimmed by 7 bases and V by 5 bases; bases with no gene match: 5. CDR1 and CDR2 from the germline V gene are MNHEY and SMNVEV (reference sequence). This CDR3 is CASSLNRGQPQHF. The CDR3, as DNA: TGTGCCAGCAGTCTGAACAGGGGCCAGCCCCAGCATTTT.

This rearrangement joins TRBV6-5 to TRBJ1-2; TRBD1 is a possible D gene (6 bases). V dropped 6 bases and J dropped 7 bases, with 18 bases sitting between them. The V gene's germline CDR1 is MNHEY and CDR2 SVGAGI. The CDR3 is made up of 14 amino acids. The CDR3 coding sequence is TGTGCCAGCAGACCTCCAAACAGGGAATCTGGCTACACCTTC. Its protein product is CASRPPNRESGYTF.

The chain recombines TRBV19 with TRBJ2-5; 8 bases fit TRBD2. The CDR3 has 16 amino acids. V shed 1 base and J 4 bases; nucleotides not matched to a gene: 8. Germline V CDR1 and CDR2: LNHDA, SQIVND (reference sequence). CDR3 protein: CASSIGSGGGGETQYF. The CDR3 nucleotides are TGTGCCAGTAGTATAGGAAGCGGGGGAGGAGGAGAGACCCAGTACTTC.

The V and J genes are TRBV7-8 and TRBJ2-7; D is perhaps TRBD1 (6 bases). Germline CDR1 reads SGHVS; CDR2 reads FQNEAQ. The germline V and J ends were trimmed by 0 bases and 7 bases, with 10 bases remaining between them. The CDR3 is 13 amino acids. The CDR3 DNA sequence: TGTGCCAGCAGCTTAGCGGGGGCGCGGGAGCAGTACTTC. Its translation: CASSLAGAREQYF. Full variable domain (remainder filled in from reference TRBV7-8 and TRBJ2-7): GAGVSQSPRYKVAKRGQDVALRCDPISGHVSLFWYQQALGQGPEFLTYFQNEAQLDKSGLPSDRFFAERPEGSVSTLKIQRTQQEDSAVYLCASSLAGAREQYFGPGTRLTVT.

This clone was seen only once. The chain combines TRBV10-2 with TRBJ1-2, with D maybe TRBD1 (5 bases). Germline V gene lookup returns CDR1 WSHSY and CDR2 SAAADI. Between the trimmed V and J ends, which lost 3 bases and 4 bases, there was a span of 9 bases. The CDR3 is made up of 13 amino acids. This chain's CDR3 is CASSETGRYGYTF. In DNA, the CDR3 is TGCGCCAGCAGTGAAACAGGCCGCTATGGCTACACCTTC.

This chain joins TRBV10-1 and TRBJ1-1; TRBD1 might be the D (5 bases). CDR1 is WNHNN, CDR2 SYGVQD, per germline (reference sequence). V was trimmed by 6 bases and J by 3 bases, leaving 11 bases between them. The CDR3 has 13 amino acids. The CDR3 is CASSRDFYTEAFF. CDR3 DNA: TGCGCCAGCAGCAGGGACTTCTACACTGAAGCTTTCTTT.